These T cell receptor beta chains were read from a single sample in a study of T cells in Graves' hyperthyroidism and ophthalmopathy. TCRdb passed the multiplex PCR reads through MiXCR, listing each CDR3 protein once. The profile shows hundreds of thousands of distinct CDR3 sequences, approximately 22% of them singletons. Material: blood. These receptors were taken from an older woman with Graves' ophthalmopathy. CDR3s include the opening cysteine and the closing phenylalanine or tryptophan. The order of the fields is V gene, J gene, D gene, clone size, CDR3 DNA, CDR3 protein. A D gene is named only where the DNA matches it firmly. A clone size is listed for some rows: how often the clone was seen (once, few, many), or a class if it is expanded.

>TRBV20-1|TRBJ2-3|.|.
TGCAGTGCTCTTCCTTTAACGGTGACAGATACGCAGTATTTT
CSALPLTVTDTQYF
>TRBV10-2|TRBJ2-5|.|.
TGCGCCAGCAGCTGGGGACAAAGGGAGGAGACCCAGTACTTC
CASSWGQREETQYF
>TRBV19|TRBJ1-5|.|.
TGTGCCAGTAGTACGACCATGGGCAATCAGCCCCAGCATTTT
CASSTTMGNQPQHF
>TRBV7-2|TRBJ2-1|.|many
TGTGCCAGCAGTAACAAGGGTTACAATGAGCAGTTCTTC
CASSNKGYNEQFF
>TRBV7-9|TRBJ2-7|TRBD2|.
TGTGCCAGCAGCTCTACTAGCGGGAGTACATACGAGCAGTACTTC
CASSSTSGSTYEQYF
>TRBV19|TRBJ2-2|.|few
TGTGCCAGTAGTGCGCAGGGCGACACCGGGGAGCTGTTTTTT
CASSAQGDTGELFF
>TRBV27|TRBJ2-1|TRBD1|few
TGTGCCACCCGCGCCCCGGGACAGACCAATGAGCAGTTCTTC
CATRAPGQTNEQFF
>TRBV7-2|TRBJ1-6|.|.
TGTGCCAGCAGCGTGAGGAATAATTCACCCCTCCACTTT
CASSVRNNSPLHF
>TRBV7-9|TRBJ2-6|.|.
TGTGCCAGCAGCCACTCTATGGGGGCCAACGTCCTGACTTTC
CASSHSMGANVLTF
>TRBV19|TRBJ2-3|TRBD2|.
TGTGCCAGTAGTATAGACCCAGCGGGACGCACAGATACGCAGTATTTT
CASSIDPAGRTDTQYF
>TRBV2|TRBJ2-7|TRBD1|.
TGTGCCAGCACCGGACAGGCCCGACTTTTGGGCGAGCAGTACTTC
CASTGQARLLGEQYF
>TRBV5-4|TRBJ2-2|TRBD2|.
TGTGCCAGCAGCCCCGGAGGTAGCGGGGCCGGGGAGCTGTTTTTT
CASSPGGSGAGELFF